The 25 T cell receptor beta chains below were found in one sample sequenced in a study of vaccination and CD4 T cells after COVID-19. Cultured CD4+ T-cell DNA underwent Oncomine TCR Beta short-read sequencing. MiXCR, run by TCRdb on the PCR reads, gives a single entry per CDR3 protein. The sample yields about 16,000 distinct CDR3 sequences, 45% to 55% seen once. Treatment noted: roughly 10-day PBMC culture with coronavirus spike peptide pools or control peptides (ViraFEST assay). Their recognized antigens are unknown. Sequences were obtained from CD4+ T cells from blood, cultured in vitro. The receptors stem from a human donor who had recovered from COVID-19.

The table lists this clonotype with a few counts. V is TRBV5-5 and J is TRBJ2-4, with unresolved D. The germline V gene encodes CDR1 SGHKS and CDR2 YYEKEE (reference sequence). This CDR3 is 11 amino acids long. Trimming took 7 bases from V and 5 from J, leaving 7 bases between them. DNA for the CDR3: TGTGCCAGCGCCCTCCAAAACATTCAGTACTTC. The encoded protein is CASALQNIQYF.

J is TRBJ1-6 and V is TRBV4-3; D not resolved. The CDR3 extends over 14 amino acids. Germline V CDR1 and CDR2: LGHNA, YSLEER. The germline V and J ends were trimmed by 1 base and 12 bases, with 13 bases remaining between them. CDR3 in amino acids: CASSQGWAGQPLHF. In nucleotides, the CDR3 is TGCGCCAGCAGCCAAGGCTGGGCCGGGCAACCCCTCCACTTT.

V and J are TRBV20-1 and TRBJ2-1; 11 nucleotides align to TRBD1. J lost 10 bases, V lost 1 base, and 9 bases had no gene match. This CDR3 spans 15 amino acids. The V gene's germline CDR1 is DFQATT and CDR2 SNEGSKA (reference sequence). The CDR3 loop is CSARGGTGGDREQFF. For the CDR3, the DNA is TGCAGTGCTAGAGGAGGGACAGGGGGGGATAGGGAGCAGTTCTTC.

This clonotype has only a few counts. CDR3 in amino acids: CSAAGTGQETQYF. The CDR3 DNA reads TGCAGTGCGGCCGGGACAGGGCAAGAGACCCAGTACTTC. The chain employs TRBV20-1 and TRBJ2-5; 9 bases map to TRBD1. This CDR3 region has 13 residues. The V and J ends lost 6 bases and 2 bases, in that order; junction bases with no gene match: 4. Germline assignment: CDR1 DFQATT and CDR2 SNEGSKA (reference sequence).

This clonotype turned up a few times. The chain couples TRBV25-1 to TRBJ2-5; D perhaps matches TRBD1 (6 bases). The CDR3 covers 13 residues. Germline loops: CDR1 MGHDK, CDR2 SYGVNS. V was cut by 6 bases and J by 1 base, with 9 bases left in between. The CDR3 region is CASRGAPQETQYF. The CDR3 DNA reads TGTGCCAGCAGGGGGGCTCCCCAAGAGACCCAGTACTTC.

This chain links TRBV7-9 with TRBJ1-2, with D perhaps TRBD1 (5 bases). The V gene lost 4 bases and the J gene lost 5 bases, with 11 bases spanning the gap. Germline V lookup: CDR1 SEHNR, CDR2 FQNEAQ (reference sequence). The CDR3 covers 13 residues. For the CDR3, the DNA is TGTGCCAGCAGCTCCAGGGTGTTTTATGGCTACACCTTC. Encoded protein: CASSSRVFYGYTF.

The chain is built from TRBV28 and TRBJ1-1, with a weak D call TRBD1 (5 bases). V lost 3 bases and J 5 bases, leaving 22 bases between the germline ends. CDR3 length equals 17 residues. The V gene's germline CDR1 is MDHEN and CDR2 SYDVKM. The CDR3 nucleotides read TGTGCCAGCAGTTTGCTCCTGGGACGTAGGGGTGTGACTGAAGCTTTCTTT. Protein sequence: CASSLLLGRRGVTEAFF.

Relative to its sample, this clonotype is medium-sized (0.01 to 0.1%). The rearrangement joins TRBV7-2 to TRBJ2-7, with 9 bases lining up with TRBD2. From germline, CDR1 is SGHTA and CDR2 FQGNSA. Germline trimming cut 0 bases from V and 2 bases from J; bases unmatched to any gene: 5. The CDR3 loop spans 16 amino acids. Here the CDR3 DNA reads TGTGCCAGCAGCTTAGCGCACGGCGGGGGGGCCTACGAGCAGTACTTC. Amino acid sequence: CASSLAHGGGAYEQYF.

The rearrangement uses TRBV7-9 and TRBJ1-2, with a tentative D call TRBD1 (6 bases). The germline CDR1 and CDR2 sequences are SEHNR and FQNEAQ (reference sequence). The V and J ends lost 5 bases and 4 bases respectively, with 11 bases between them. The CDR3 contains 13 residues. CDR3 sequence: CASSLQGLYGYTF. The CDR3 DNA reads TGTGCCAGCAGCCTTCAGGGGCTCTATGGCTACACCTTC.

The chain links TRBV14 to TRBJ1-4, with D maybe TRBD1 (5 bases). The CDR3 is 13 residues long. V dropped 4 bases and J dropped 4 bases, with 7 bases sitting between them. Germline loops: CDR1 SGHDN, CDR2 FVKESK. The CDR3 spells CASSRDRNEKLFF. CDR3 DNA sequence: TGTGCCAGCAGCCGGGACCGTAATGAAAAACTGTTTTTT.

This clonotype appeared a few times. The rearrangement joins TRBV27 to TRBJ1-2; D gene ambiguous. This CDR3 has 14 amino acids. The V gene lost 5 bases and the J gene lost 2 bases, with 12 bases spanning the gap. From germline, CDR1 is MNHEY and CDR2 SMNVEV (reference sequence). CDR3 in DNA: TGTGCCAGCAGTCCCCAACACCCGAACTATGGCTACACCTTC. Translating gives CASSPQHPNYGYTF.

This clonotype was observed a few times. The chain links TRBV20-1 to TRBJ2-3; 13 bases agree with TRBD2. The length of the CDR3 is 14 residues. Per germline, CDR1 DFQATT and CDR2 SNEGSKA (reference sequence). J was trimmed by 7 bases and V by 6 bases; bases with no gene match: 7. DNA for the CDR3: TGCAGTGCGCTCACTAGCGGGGGGGGGAATACGCAGTATTTT. Translating gives CSALTSGGGNTQYF.

This clonotype showed up just a few times. V gene TRBV6-2 or TRBV6-3 combines with J gene TRBJ1-5; 10 nucleotides align to TRBD1. Germline V gene lookup returns CDR1 MNHEY and CDR2 SVGEGT. Germline trimming cut 4 bases from V and 6 bases from J; bases unmatched to any gene: 9. The length of the CDR3 is 16 residues. The CDR3 coding sequence is TGTGCCAGCAGTTCGGGGACAGGGGCCAAAATTCAGCCCCAGCATTTT. Its protein product is CASSSGTGAKIQPQHF.

This clonotype turned up a few times. V gene TRBV7-2 combines with J gene TRBJ1-1; D ambiguous. From germline, CDR1 is SGHTA and CDR2 FQGNSA. Trimming took 4 bases from V and 1 from J, leaving 7 bases between them. CDR3 length: 13 residues. The CDR3 protein is CASSSQENTEAFF. CDR3 DNA: TGTGCCAGCAGCTCTCAGGAGAACACTGAAGCTTTCTTT.

The chain links TRBV7-8 to TRBJ2-7; TRBD2 agrees at 7 bases. The CDR3 extends over 14 amino acids. V lost 5 bases, J lost 2 bases, and 6 bases stayed unmatched. CDR1 and CDR2 from the germline V gene are SGHVS and FQNEAQ. CDR3 region: CASSLSSGPYEQYF. CDR3 DNA: TGTGCCAGCAGCCTCTCTAGCGGCCCCTACGAGCAGTACTTC.

This clonotype was seen more than once but under ten times. The V and J genes are TRBV7-2 and TRBJ2-3; no definite D call. Per the germline V gene, CDR1 is SGHTA and CDR2 is FQGNSA. V lost 3 bases to trimming and J lost 1 base, with 11 bases between them. This CDR3 is built from 15 residues. The CDR3 coding sequence is TGTGCCAGCAGCTTCGGCGGTGGGCGCACAGATACGCAGTATTTT. Translated, it gives CASSFGGGRTDTQYF.

The rearrangement joins TRBV20-1 to TRBJ2-7; 9 bases match TRBD2. This CDR3 contains 13 residues. Looked up from germline, CDR1 is DFQATT and CDR2 is SNEGSKA (reference sequence). V was pared by 3 bases and J by 4 bases, with 4 bases of the junction left unmatched. The CDR3 DNA reads TGCAGTGCTAGGGTTAGCGGGGGATACGAGCAGTACTTC. It translates to CSARVSGGYEQYF.

In this sample, this clonotype turned up a few times. The V call is TRBV6-4, the J call TRBJ2-1; tentatively, D is TRBD1 (6 bases). CDR1 is MRHNA, CDR2 SNTAGT, per germline. V was cut by 6 bases and J by 6 bases, with 15 bases left in between. This CDR3 contains 14 residues. DNA of the CDR3: TGTGCCAGCAGACTTGACCCAGGGGCCAATGAGCAGTTCTTC. Encoded protein: CASRLDPGANEQFF.

CDR3 protein: CAWRYGTAQYGYTF. The CDR3 DNA sequence: TGTGCCTGGCGCTACGGGACAGCCCAATATGGCTACACCTTC. The chain carries TRBV30 and TRBJ1-2; the match to TRBD1 covers 7 bases. The ends lost 5 bases at V and 5 bases at J; junction bases unmatched: 11. Germline loops: CDR1 GTSNPN, CDR2 SVGIG (reference sequence). This CDR3 is 14 amino acids long.

The chain couples TRBV12-3 or TRBV12-4 to TRBJ1-1; D unresolved. V lost 5 bases, J lost 1 base, and 11 bases lay in between. CDR3 length: 14 residues. This CDR3 reads CASSVRPENTEAFF. The CDR3, as DNA: TGTGCCAGCAGTGTCCGGCCCGAGAACACTGAAGCTTTCTTT.

This chain connects TRBV6-2 or TRBV6-3 to TRBJ2-5; TRBD2 is a possible D gene (6 bases). Germline CDR1 MNHEY, CDR2 SVGEGT. V lost 6 bases and J lost 5, with 25 bases in between. This CDR3 contains 17 residues. CDR3 in DNA: TGTGCCAGCAGCCACTCTGGACGGAGGGGCCCCCCGGAGACCCAGTACTTC. It encodes CASSHSGRRGPPETQYF.

The rearrangement links TRBV20-1 to TRBJ2-5; TRBD2 agrees at 8 bases. CDR3 size: 14 residues. Germline V gives CDR1 DFQATT, CDR2 SNEGSKA (reference sequence). V gave up 5 bases and J gave up 3 bases; unmatched junction bases: 8. The CDR3 coding sequence is TGCAGTGCTCCCTATAGCGGGGTAAAAGAGACCCAGTACTTC. Amino acid sequence: CSAPYSGVKETQYF.

This clonotype was picked up a small number of times. This sequence joins TRBV7-2 and TRBJ2-3, with 8 bases lining up with TRBD2. CDR3 size: 14 residues. Germline V lookup: CDR1 SGHTA, CDR2 FQGNSA. V trimming: 5 bases; J trimming: 6 bases; junction bases outside the gene matches: 7. The CDR3 loop is CASSPGGARDTQYF. The CDR3 region has the DNA TGTGCCAGCAGCCCCGGGGGGGCCCGGGATACGCAGTATTTT.

A few counts support this clonotype. V is TRBV20-1 and J is TRBJ1-1, with a weak D call TRBD1 (5 bases). The CDR3 is 14 amino acids. The V end was cut by 0 bases, the J end by 0 bases, with 8 bases between. The germline CDR1 and CDR2 sequences are DFQATT and SNEGSKA (reference sequence). The CDR3 sequence: CSARDGGLNTEAFF. Here the CDR3 DNA reads TGCAGTGCTAGAGATGGGGGGTTGAACACTGAAGCTTTCTTT.

V is TRBV20-1 and J is TRBJ2-7; the match to TRBD1 covers 9 bases. Trimming at V came to 5 bases and at J to 7 bases, leaving 9 bases not matched to a gene. Per germline, CDR1 DFQATT and CDR2 SNEGSKA (reference sequence). The CDR3 has 13 residues. The CDR3 region has the DNA TGCAGTGCTCCGGGGACAGGGACGGGTGAGCAGTACTTC. Its translation is CSAPGTGTGEQYF.